The 22 T cell receptor beta chains presented below share a single source sample, sequenced in a study of graft-versus-host responses after intestinal transplantation (dated by TCRdb to 2020 to 2023). Sample time point, as interpreted from the label and publication: cells obtained before transplantation from donor or recipient. Antigens for these TCRs are unknown. Libraries were built with the immunoSEQ multiplex PCR assay. Drawn from immuneACCESS, this table holds only the in-frame rearrangements with V and J called that TCRdb kept. Clones are partly lost; checked studies trace under half to an unresolved V gene and leave the rest unexplained. A total of roughly 93,000 clones appear in this sample, approximately 92% of them only once. Roughly 0.49% of the sample rests with the top ten. The sample consisted of unstimulated CD8+ T cells sorted from spleen or lymph node cells, taken before intestinal transplant. The origin of the receptors is a human donor who received an intestinal transplant.

The chain combines TRBV5-1 with TRBJ2-2; 7 nucleotides align to TRBD2. The V and J ends lost 0 bases and 7 bases, in that order; junction bases with no gene match: 9. Germline V gene data show CDR1 as SGHRS and CDR2 as YFSETQ. CDR3 length equals 16 residues. The CDR3 is CASSLALGLEGGELFF. The CDR3 DNA reads TGCGCCAGCAGCTTGGCCTTAGGACTAGAAGGCGGGGAGCTGTTTTTT.

There are a few counts of this clone. This chain uses TRBV30 with TRBJ2-7; D remains unclear. This CDR3 is 11 amino acids long. Per the germline V gene, CDR1 is GTSNPN and CDR2 is SVGIG (reference sequence). V lost 3 bases to trimming and J lost 0 bases, with 3 bases between them. The CDR3 protein is CAWSSSYEQYF. CDR3 nucleotides: TGTGCCTGGAGCAGCTCCTACGAGCAGTACTTC.

The chain employs TRBV2 and TRBJ2-1; 9 bases agree with TRBD2. Trimming removed 6 bases from V and 8 bases from J; junction bases left unmatched: 11. The CDR3 length is 15 residues. From germline, CDR1 is SNHLY and CDR2 FYNNEI. The CDR3 reads CASRVIAGAGDEQFF. For the CDR3, the DNA is TGTGCCAGCAGGGTCATAGCGGGGGCTGGCGATGAGCAGTTCTTC.

This chain connects TRBV5-5 to TRBJ2-1, with 7 nucleotides matching TRBD1. V trimming: 4 bases; J trimming: 4 bases; junction bases outside the gene matches: 8. The CDR3 runs to 15 residues. The V gene's germline CDR1 is SGHKS and CDR2 YYEKEE (reference sequence). The CDR3 DNA follows: TGTGCCAGCAGCCCCACCGGGACAGAGTACAATGAGCAGTTCTTC. Protein: CASSPTGTEYNEQFF.

This rearrangement joins TRBV4-3 to TRBJ2-1; D may be TRBD2 (6 bases). V lost 0 bases and J 7 bases, leaving 19 bases between the germline ends. This CDR3 has 17 residues. CDR1 is LGHNA and CDR2 is YSLEER in the germline V gene. CDR3 in DNA: TGCGCCAGCAGCCAAGATTTACTAGCAGGACAAGTAAATGAGCAGTTCTTC. This translates into CASSQDLLAGQVNEQFF.

A single count supports this clone. The chain employs TRBV7-6 and TRBJ2-7, with 7 nucleotides matching TRBD2. Germline V gene sequence: CDR1 SGHVS, CDR2 FNYEAQ. Trimming took 5 bases from V and 3 from J; bases not matched to a gene: 4. The CDR3 runs to 13 residues. The CDR3 DNA reads TGTGCCAGCAGCGTCAGCGGGATCTACGAGCAGTACTTC. Translation: CASSVSGIYEQYF.

This clone was counted a single time. The V gene is TRBV27, the J gene TRBJ2-3; 11 bases are a match to TRBD2. The CDR3 loop spans 16 amino acids. The germline V gene encodes CDR1 MNHEY and CDR2 SMNVEV (reference sequence). V lost 5 bases and J lost 3; bases outside the gene matches: 7. Here the CDR3 reads CASSPLAGVRTDTQYF. The CDR3 coding sequence is TGTGCCAGCAGTCCACTAGCGGGAGTAAGGACAGATACGCAGTATTTT.

This chain connects TRBV7-9 to TRBJ2-1, with TRBD2 matching 8 bases. This CDR3 region has 16 residues. After removal of 5 bases from V and 5 bases from J, the junction contained 11 bases not matched to a gene. The germline V gene has CDR1 SEHNR and CDR2 FQNEAQ (reference sequence). The CDR3 sequence is CASSQVKAGGDNEQFF. DNA of the CDR3: TGTGCCAGCAGCCAGGTGAAGGCCGGGGGGGACAATGAGCAGTTCTTC.

This clone was seen a single time. V is TRBV9 and J is TRBJ1-1; D unclear. With 0 bases removed from V and 0 bases from J, the gap between germline ends came to 12 bases. Looked up from germline, CDR1 is SGDLS and CDR2 is YYNGEE. This CDR3 contains 16 residues. CDR3 loop: CASSVGGTGMNTEAFF. The CDR3 bases are TGTGCCAGCAGCGTAGGGGGAACGGGGATGAACACTGAAGCTTTCTTT.

This clone was seen just once. J is TRBJ2-6 and V is TRBV5-1, with D perhaps matching TRBD1 (6 bases). Germline V lookup: CDR1 SGHRS, CDR2 YFSETQ. Trimming removed 1 base at V and 1 base at J, with 12 bases between. This CDR3 contains 17 residues. The chain's CDR3 is CASSLTTGSSGANVLTF. In nucleotides, the CDR3 is TGCGCCAGCAGCTTGACCACAGGGTCGTCTGGGGCCAACGTCCTGACTTTC.

Regarding this clone: Different DNA sequences within this sample yield the same CDR3. The chain recombines TRBV18 with TRBJ1-1; TRBD1 might be the D (5 bases). The V end was cut by 3 bases, the J end by 4 bases, with 12 bases between. From germline, CDR1 is KGHSH and CDR2 LQKENI. CDR3 size: 14 residues. CDR3 nucleotides: TGTGCCAGCTCACCCGCAGGGTCGGGCACTGAAGCTTTCTTT. This gives the protein CASSPAGSGTEAFF. Drawing the rest from reference TRBV18 and TRBJ1-1, the complete variable domain is NAGVMQNPRHLVRRRGQEARLRCSPMKGHSHVYWYRQLPEEGLKFMVYLQKENIIDESGMPKERFSAEFPKEGPSILRIQQVVRGDSAAYFCASSPAGSGTEAFFGQGTRLTVV.

This clone was seen more than once but under ten times. The chain links TRBV7-9 to TRBJ2-7, with D perhaps matching TRBD2 (6 bases). Germline CDR1 and CDR2: SEHNR and FQNEAQ (reference sequence). V was pared by 4 bases and J by 0 bases, with 16 bases between. This CDR3 is 16 amino acids long. The CDR3 protein is CASSSPRDSSSYEQYF. In DNA form, the CDR3 reads TGTGCCAGCAGCTCACCCCGGGACTCGAGCTCCTACGAGCAGTACTTC.

This sequence joins TRBV5-1 and TRBJ2-7, with 9 nucleotides matching TRBD2. This CDR3 spans 14 amino acids. V was clipped by 5 bases and J by 3 bases; unmatched bases: 6. Germline V gives CDR1 SGHRS, CDR2 YFSETQ. CDR3 residues: CASSLAGKGYEQYF. In DNA, the CDR3 is TGCGCCAGCAGTCTAGCGGGAAAAGGCTACGAGCAGTACTTC. Variable domain in full (rest from reference TRBV5-1 and TRBJ2-7): KAGVTQTPRYLIKTRGQQVTLSCSPISGHRSVSWYQQTPGQGLQFLFEYFSETQRNKGNFPGRFSGRQFSNSRSEMNVSTLELGDSALYLCASSLAGKGYEQYFGPGTRLTVT.

This rearrangement joins TRBV19 to TRBJ2-1, with 8 bases matching TRBD2. The CDR3 has 15 residues. V was clipped by 5 bases and J by 6 bases; unmatched bases: 9. Germline V gene sequence: CDR1 LNHDA, CDR2 SQIVND (reference sequence). CDR3 bases: TGTGCCAGTAGTGCCAGCGGGAGTACTTTCAATGAGCAGTTCTTC. Protein product: CASSASGSTFNEQFF.

The rearrangement links TRBV15 to TRBJ2-3; D is undetermined. This CDR3 is 15 amino acids long. Trimming shortened V by 1 base and J by 2 bases, and 10 bases separated the two germline ends. CDR1 and CDR2 from the germline V gene are LNHNV and YYDKDF (reference sequence). The CDR3 DNA sequence: TGTGCCACCAGCAGAGTCGAGATTCTCACAGATACGCAGTATTTT. It codes for CATSRVEILTDTQYF.

In nucleotides, the CDR3 is TGTGCCAGCAGCTCAAGGACTAGCGGGAGGTTGGCAGATACGCAGTATTTT. This sequence encodes CASSSRTSGRLADTQYF. The chain combines TRBV7-2 with TRBJ2-3; the match to TRBD2 covers 14 bases. After removal of 4 bases from V and 4 bases from J, the junction contained 7 bases not matched to a gene. CDR3 length: 17 residues. CDR1 and CDR2 (germline): SGHTA, FQGNSA.

This chain links TRBV29-1 with TRBJ2-1; 11 nucleotides line up with TRBD2. The V gene end was trimmed by 1 base and the J gene end by 0 bases; junction bases not matched to a gene: 11. The CDR3 consists of 19 residues. Germline values: CDR1 SQVTM, CDR2 ANQGSEA. CDR3 residues: CSVEGSLAGVTSSYNEQFF. The CDR3 nucleotides are TGCAGCGTTGAAGGATCACTAGCGGGGGTAACTAGCTCCTACAATGAGCAGTTCTTC.

J is TRBJ2-1 and V is TRBV5-6; 8 positions match TRBD2. The CDR3 sequence is 14 residues long. Germline V gene sequence: CDR1 SGHDT, CDR2 YYEEEE. The V and J ends lost 3 bases and 8 bases, in that order; junction bases with no gene match: 7. Written as DNA, the CDR3 is TGTGCCAGCAGCTACCTGACGGGGGGGGATGAGCAGTTCTTC. Protein sequence: CASSYLTGGDEQFF.

The chain combines TRBV6-6 with TRBJ1-5; D is possibly TRBD1 (5 bases). The length of the CDR3 is 13 residues. V lost 5 bases, J lost 4 bases, and 9 bases lay in between. The germline gives CDR1 MNHNY, CDR2 SVGAGI (reference sequence). The chain's CDR3 is CASSQQENQPQHF. The CDR3 DNA sequence: TGTGCCAGCAGTCAACAGGAAAATCAGCCCCAGCATTTT.

The chain employs TRBV28 and TRBJ2-7; 9 bases map to TRBD2. The CDR3 sequence is 16 residues long. Germline values: CDR1 MDHEN, CDR2 SYDVKM. The ends lost 5 bases at V and 1 base at J; junction bases unmatched: 9. CDR3 nucleotides: TGTGCCAGCAGTAGCACGAGCGGGAGGACTTCCTACGAGCAGTACTTC. It is translated as CASSSTSGRTSYEQYF. Full variable domain (outside the CDR3, taken from reference TRBV28 and TRBJ2-7): DVKVTQSSRYLVKRTGEKVFLECVQDMDHENMFWYRQDPGLGLRLIYFSYDVKMKEKGDIPEGYSVSREKKERFSLILESASTNQTSMYLCASSSTSGRTSYEQYFGPGTRLTVT.

This clone is a singleton in its sample. The chain is built from TRBV11-1 and TRBJ2-1, with 9 bases lining up with TRBD2. The V segment lost 1 base and the J segment 2 bases; nucleotides outside the gene matches: 3. This CDR3 is built from 16 residues. Germline V gives CDR1 SGHAT, CDR2 FQDESV (reference sequence). CDR3 region: CASSLVPSGTYNEQFF. In nucleotides, the CDR3 is TGTGCCAGCAGCTTAGTTCCTAGCGGGACCTACAATGAGCAGTTCTTC.

This clone was detected once. The V gene is TRBV11-3, the J gene TRBJ2-3; 7 bases map to TRBD2. CDR3 size: 14 residues. Germline V gene lookup returns CDR1 SGHNT and CDR2 YENEEA. V was pared by 1 base and J by 5 bases, with 3 bases of the junction left unmatched. CDR3 sequence (DNA): TGTGCCAGCAGCTTAGGACTAGCTGGAGATACGCAGTATTTT. It yields the protein CASSLGLAGDTQYF. The variable domain in full, with the rest retrieved from reference TRBV11-3 and TRBJ2-3, is EAGVVQSPRYKIIEKKQPVAFWCNPISGHNTLYWYLQNLGQGPELLIRYENEEAVDDSQLPKDRFSAERLKGVDSTLKIQPAELGDSAVYLCASSLGLAGDTQYFGPGTRLTVL.